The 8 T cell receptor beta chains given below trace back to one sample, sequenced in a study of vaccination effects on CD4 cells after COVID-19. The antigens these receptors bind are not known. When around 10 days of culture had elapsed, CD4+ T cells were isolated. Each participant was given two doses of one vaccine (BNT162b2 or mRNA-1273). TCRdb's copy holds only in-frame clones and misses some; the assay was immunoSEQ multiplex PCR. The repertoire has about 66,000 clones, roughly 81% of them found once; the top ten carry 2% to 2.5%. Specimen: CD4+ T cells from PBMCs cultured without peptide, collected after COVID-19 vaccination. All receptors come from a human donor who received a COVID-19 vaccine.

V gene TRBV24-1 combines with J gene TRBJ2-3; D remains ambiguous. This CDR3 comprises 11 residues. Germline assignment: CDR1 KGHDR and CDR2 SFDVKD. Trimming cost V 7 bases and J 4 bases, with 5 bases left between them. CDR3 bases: TGTGCCACCAGGGGTCCAGATACGCAGTATTTT. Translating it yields CATRGPDTQYF.

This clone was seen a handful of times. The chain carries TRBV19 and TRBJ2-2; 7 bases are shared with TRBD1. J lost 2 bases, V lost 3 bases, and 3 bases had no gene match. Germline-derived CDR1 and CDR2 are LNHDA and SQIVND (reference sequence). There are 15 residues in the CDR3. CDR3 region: CASSMGTVNTGELFF. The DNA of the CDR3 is TGTGCCAGTAGTATGGGGACAGTTAACACCGGGGAGCTGTTTTTT.

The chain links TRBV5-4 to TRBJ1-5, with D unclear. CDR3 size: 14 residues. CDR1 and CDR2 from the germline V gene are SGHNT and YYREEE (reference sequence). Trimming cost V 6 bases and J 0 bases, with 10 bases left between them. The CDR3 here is CASTLCSSNQPQHF. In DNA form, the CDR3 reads TGTGCCAGCACCCTTTGTAGTAGCAATCAGCCCCAGCATTTT.

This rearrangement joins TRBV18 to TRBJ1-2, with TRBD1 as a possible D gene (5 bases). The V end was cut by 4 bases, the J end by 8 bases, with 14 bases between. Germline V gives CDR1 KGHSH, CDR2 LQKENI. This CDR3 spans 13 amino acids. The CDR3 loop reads CASSRSLGEGYTF. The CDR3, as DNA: TGTGCCAGCTCACGCTCTCTAGGGGAAGGCTACACCTTC.

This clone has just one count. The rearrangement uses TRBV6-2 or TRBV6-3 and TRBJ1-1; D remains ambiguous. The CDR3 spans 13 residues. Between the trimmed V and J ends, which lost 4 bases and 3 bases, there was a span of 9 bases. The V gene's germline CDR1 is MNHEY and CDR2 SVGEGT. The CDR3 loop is CASSSYGDTEAFF. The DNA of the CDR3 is TGTGCCAGCAGTTCCTACGGTGACACTGAAGCTTTCTTT.

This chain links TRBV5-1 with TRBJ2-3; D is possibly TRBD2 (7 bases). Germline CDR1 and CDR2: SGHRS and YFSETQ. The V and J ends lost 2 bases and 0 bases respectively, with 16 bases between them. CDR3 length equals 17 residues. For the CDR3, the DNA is TGCGCCAGCAGCTTAAATCCGGCGGGGGCAAGCACAGATACGCAGTATTTT. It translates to CASSLNPAGASTDTQYF.

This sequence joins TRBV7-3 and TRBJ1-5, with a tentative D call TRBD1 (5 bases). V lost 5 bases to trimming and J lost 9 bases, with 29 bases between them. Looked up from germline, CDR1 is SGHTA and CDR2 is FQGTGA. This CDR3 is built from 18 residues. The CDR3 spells CASSHRRGSTESRLPQHF. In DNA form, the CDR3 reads TGTGCCAGCAGCCATAGGCGGGGCAGCACCGAGTCCAGATTGCCCCAGCATTTT.

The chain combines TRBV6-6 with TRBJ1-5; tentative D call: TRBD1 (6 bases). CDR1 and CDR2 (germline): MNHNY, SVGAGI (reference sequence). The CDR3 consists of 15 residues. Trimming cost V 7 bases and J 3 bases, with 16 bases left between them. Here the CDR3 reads CASTLGPGVNQPQHF. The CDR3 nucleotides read TGTGCCAGCACCCTGGGACCAGGGGTCAATCAGCCCCAGCATTTT.